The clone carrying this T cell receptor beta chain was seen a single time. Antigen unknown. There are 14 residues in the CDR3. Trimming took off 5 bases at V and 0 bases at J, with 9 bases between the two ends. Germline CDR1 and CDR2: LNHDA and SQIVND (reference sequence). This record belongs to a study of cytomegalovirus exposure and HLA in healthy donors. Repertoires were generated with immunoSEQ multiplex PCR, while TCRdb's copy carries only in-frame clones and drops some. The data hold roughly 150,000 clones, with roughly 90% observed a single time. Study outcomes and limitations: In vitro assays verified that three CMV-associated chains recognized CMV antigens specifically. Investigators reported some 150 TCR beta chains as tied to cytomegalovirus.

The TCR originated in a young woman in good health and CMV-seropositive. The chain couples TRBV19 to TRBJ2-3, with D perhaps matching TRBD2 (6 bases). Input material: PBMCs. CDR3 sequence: CASSRLASTDTQYF. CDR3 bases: TGTGCCAGTAGTCGGCTAGCGAGCACAGATACGCAGTATTTT.